A selection of T cell receptor beta chains follows, all from one sample in a study of blood T cell repertoires in COVID-19. Assay: immunoSEQ multiplex PCR; the TCRdb copy retains only in-frame clones and omits some. The profile covers about 260,000 clones, with around nine tenths appearing a single time and approximately 9.4% taken by the ten largest. Sequencing was carried out using peripheral blood. The receptors shown here come from a man in his forties who had recovered from COVID-19. The conserved cysteine and the conserved F or W are not part of the CDR3 here.

J gene: TRBJ1-2; V gene: TRBV27; CDR3 protein: ASRPAGSVYGYT
J gene: TRBJ2-4; V gene: TRBV21-1; CDR3 protein: ASSLDMVVTGTSGRSGNIQY
J gene: TRBJ1-4; V gene: TRBV12-3/TRBV12-4; CDR3 protein: ASTMGGEKLF
J gene: TRBJ1-2; V gene: TRBV11-2; CDR3 protein: ASSPGGTGSYGYT
J gene: TRBJ2-7; V gene: TRBV27; CDR3 protein: ASSRGNRDEQY
J gene: TRBJ1-1; V gene: TRBV14; CDR3 protein: ASSLRTGGNTEAF
J gene: TRBJ2-7; V gene: TRBV6-5; CDR3 protein: ASSYLPIAGDDEQY
J gene: TRBJ2-5; V gene: TRBV4-3; CDR3 protein: ASSPTREETQY
J gene: TRBJ1-1; V gene: TRBV19; CDR3 protein: ASSARDRDTEAF
J gene: TRBJ2-7; V gene: TRBV9; CDR3 protein: ASSVMGSSYEQY
J gene: TRBJ1-1; V gene: TRBV6-5; CDR3 protein: ASSYSGGGEGTEAF
J gene: TRBJ2-7; V gene: TRBV7-6; CDR3 protein: ASSITSGGSGEQY
J gene: TRBJ1-5; V gene: TRBV9; CDR3 protein: ASSGGGYQPQH
J gene: TRBJ1-1; V gene: TRBV18; CDR3 protein: ASSPRRGTGDTEAF
J gene: TRBJ2-1; V gene: TRBV21-1; CDR3 protein: ASSPGGQVNISSYNEQF
J gene: TRBJ1-6; V gene: TRBV7-8; CDR3 protein: ASSSYRVMGYSPLH
J gene: TRBJ2-7; V gene: TRBV20-1; CDR3 protein: SARQVGEQY
J gene: TRBJ2-7; V gene: TRBV5-6; CDR3 protein: ASSRTPGLTYEQY
J gene: TRBJ1-6; V gene: TRBV7-2; CDR3 protein: ASSPRAAAGVASPLH
J gene: TRBJ2-1; V gene: TRBV11-2; CDR3 protein: ASSPTERKRYNEQF
J gene: TRBJ1-4; V gene: TRBV28; CDR3 protein: ASFRGAQPTNEKLF
J gene: TRBJ1-2; V gene: TRBV19; CDR3 protein: ASIGTGWNYGYT
J gene: TRBJ2-7; V gene: TRBV30; CDR3 protein: AWSVLYEQY
J gene: TRBJ1-6; V gene: TRBV5-4; CDR3 protein: ASSLQQVSAPLH
J gene: TRBJ1-1; V gene: TRBV11-2; CDR3 protein: ASSAVGGRTEAF
J gene: TRBJ2-7; V gene: TRBV4-2; CDR3 protein: ASSLDSGTSGTMGFSYEQY
J gene: TRBJ1-6; V gene: TRBV27; CDR3 protein: ASTFRTGSSPLH
J gene: TRBJ1-1; V gene: TRBV15; CDR3 protein: ATSRGQEPGNTEAF
J gene: TRBJ2-3; V gene: TRBV6-5; CDR3 protein: ASSPRVSTDTQY
J gene: TRBJ2-3; V gene: TRBV18; CDR3 protein: ASSQLGQTTRDTQY
J gene: TRBJ2-7; V gene: TRBV5-6; CDR3 protein: ASSSGTGPYEQY
J gene: TRBJ1-1; V gene: TRBV18; CDR3 protein: ASSWGQEAF
J gene: TRBJ2-6; V gene: TRBV25-1; CDR3 protein: ASSGTGPPVLT